The 7 T cell receptor beta chains listed next were all sequenced from one sample in a study of molecular identifiers for immune sequencing clone quantification. MiXCR was run by TCRdb on the PCR reads, yielding one entry per CDR3 protein. Of 550,000 to 750,000 distinct CDR3 sequences in the sample, just under 20% were seen once. The specimen sequenced was naive CD8+ T cells from blood, with Jurkat cell RNA spiked in. Subset: FACS-sorted CD8+CD4-CCR7+CD45RA+ naive T cells. The receptors were sampled from a human donor in good health. Some libraries in this study had Jurkat cell RNA spiked in.

There are a few counts of this clonotype. The V and J genes are TRBV7-6 and TRBJ2-3, with D maybe TRBD2 (7 bases). Trimming removed 5 bases at V and 2 bases at J, with 17 bases between. Looked up from germline, CDR1 is SGHVS and CDR2 is FNYEAQ. The CDR3 has 16 amino acids. The chain's CDR3 is CASSQGGGGVTDTQYF. As DNA, the CDR3 is TGTGCCAGCAGCCAAGGAGGGGGGGGGGTCACAGATACGCAGTATTTT.

At least ten counts were recorded for this clonotype. The chain is built from TRBV7-9 and TRBJ2-3, with D possibly matching TRBD2 (6 bases). Trimming left V 9 bases short and J 2 bases short, with 18 bases between. In germline, CDR1 is SEHNR, CDR2 FQNEAQ (reference sequence). The CDR3 runs to 15 residues. CDR3 DNA: TGTGCCAGTGTAGCGGACTATAGGGTCACAGATACGCAGTATTTT. Translating gives CASVADYRVTDTQYF.

This chain connects TRBV12-3 or TRBV12-4 to TRBJ2-3; maybe TRBD2 (6 bases). CDR3 size: 13 residues. Deletions cut 5 bases from V and 6 bases from J, with 12 bases between. The CDR3 here is CASSPIGGDTQYF. The DNA for the CDR3 is TGTGCCAGCAGTCCTATTGGGGGGGATACGCAGTATTTT.

Remarks on this clonotype: A single base separates this from a much larger clone, so it may be a read error. The chain recombines TRBV9 with TRBJ2-7; tentative D call: TRBD2 (5 bases). Germline-derived CDR1 and CDR2 are SGDLS and YYNGEE. V lost 4 bases, J lost 11 bases, and 16 bases lay in between. There are 12 residues in the CDR3. CDR3: CASSPGSLEKYF. CDR3 coding DNA: TGTGCCAGCAGCCCCGGTTCACTAGAGAAGTACTTC.

This clonotype was seen a handful of times. A much larger clone sits a single nucleotide away, making a read error possible. The chain uses TRBV7-9 and TRBJ2-7; TRBD1 matches 7 bases. CDR1 and CDR2 (germline): SEHNR, FQNEAQ (reference sequence). The CDR3 consists of 13 residues. The CDR3 nucleotides are TGTGCCAACAGCTCGGGACAGTTCTACGAGCAGTACTTC. Its translation: CANSSGQFYEQYF.

This sequence joins TRBV27 and TRBJ2-1; 10 bases fit TRBD2. After removal of 3 bases from V and 4 bases from J, the junction contained 3 bases not matched to a gene. This CDR3 spans 15 amino acids. In germline, CDR1 is MNHEY, CDR2 SMNVEV (reference sequence). The CDR3 region is CASSFSGGLYNEQFF. CDR3 sequence (DNA): TGTGCCAGCAGTTTTAGCGGGGGGTTATACAATGAGCAGTTCTTC.

This clonotype was seen repeatedly, ten times or more. V and J are TRBV18 and TRBJ2-1; perhaps TRBD2 as D (5 bases). Germline V gene sequence: CDR1 KGHSH, CDR2 LQKENI. V was clipped by 0 bases and J by 3 bases, with 9 bases between them. This CDR3 contains 15 residues. The CDR3, as DNA: TGTGCCAGCTCACCACCGGAGGACCGCTACAATGAGCAGTTCTTC. Its protein product is CASSPPEDRYNEQFF.